The T cell receptor beta chain described here comes from a study of shared clonotypes between healthy human individuals. Measured with immunoSEQ multiplex PCR; TCRdb has only the in-frame clones, and not every one. The sample gives around 700,000 clones, 72% of which show up once; under 2% is in the top ten. CD4+ cells were split into CD45RA+ naive and CD45RA-negative memory subsets. Findings and caveats of the study: Naive CD4 clonotype sharing across four donors was about 5.3%. Naive subsets usually exceeded memory subsets in estimated richness. Donors were few, which limited the genetic and exposure-history diversity represented.

The CDR3 contains 15 residues. Per the germline V gene, CDR1 is MNHEY and CDR2 is SVGAGI. Trimming took 0 bases from V and 2 from J, leaving 8 bases between them. In the case of this clone: Antigen: not known.

Sequencing was carried out using memory CD4+ T cells sorted from blood. Subset indicated: CD45RA-negative fraction. The receptor was derived from a woman in her twenties or thirties in good health. The V call is TRBV6-5, the J call TRBJ2-1; tentatively, D is TRBD2 (6 bases). CDR3 loop: CASSYSAGTYNEQFF. The CDR3 region has the DNA TGTGCCAGCAGTTACTCGGCGGGAACCTACAATGAGCAGTTCTTC.